What follows are 20 T cell receptor beta chains derived from one specimen sequenced in a study of T cell responses to AZD1222 COVID-19 vaccine. Here immunoSEQ multiplex PCR was the method, and the copy in TCRdb shows in-frame clones only, minus some. Of about 99,000 clones listed, approximately 91% were seen once; the top ten hold around 8%. The sample here was peripheral blood, taken 28 days after the second AZD1222 dose. These receptors all come from an adult who received the AZD1222 COVID-19 vaccine.

V usage is TRBV5-8 and J usage is TRBJ2-7; possible D gene TRBD1, 6 bases. Trimming removed 4 bases at V and 4 bases at J, with 18 bases between. CDR3 length: 15 amino acids. CDR1 and CDR2 (germline): SGHTS, YDEGEE. In DNA form, the CDR3 reads TGTGCCAGCAGCCACCCACAGGGCCCACCATACGAGCAGTACTTC. Translation: CASSHPQGPPYEQYF.

Only one count was recorded for this clone. The J gene is TRBJ1-1, the V gene TRBV19; 7 bases map to TRBD1. With 6 bases clipped from V and 2 bases from J, the junction kept 15 bases outside the gene matches. CDR1 LNHDA and CDR2 SQIVND come from the germline V gene (reference sequence). The CDR3 is made up of 17 amino acids. The CDR3 is CASSSWGRQGLNTEAFF. The CDR3 coding sequence is TGTGCCAGTAGCTCCTGGGGTAGACAGGGATTAAACACTGAAGCTTTCTTT.

V usage is TRBV20-1 and J usage is TRBJ1-1; 12 positions match TRBD1. Losses at the gene ends were 3 bases for V and 4 bases for J; bases not matched to a gene: 6. The V gene's germline CDR1 is DFQATT and CDR2 SNEGSKA (reference sequence). This CDR3 region has 15 residues. DNA of the CDR3: TGCAGTGCTAGTGGGACAGGGGGCGCGAGCACTGAAGCTTTCTTT. It yields the protein CSASGTGGASTEAFF.

This sequence joins TRBV6-1 and TRBJ2-1; D might be TRBD2 (9 bases). V lost 2 bases and J 6 bases, leaving 26 bases between the germline ends. Germline loops: CDR1 MNHNS, CDR2 SASEGT. The CDR3 spans 19 residues. The CDR3 nucleotides read TGTGCCAGCAGTGAATTGGCAGGGGGCTCCAGCGGGAGGTTCAATGAGCAGTTCTTC. Protein sequence: CASSELAGGSSGRFNEQFF.

The J gene is TRBJ2-3, the V gene TRBV11-2, with 8 nucleotides matching TRBD2. The ends lost 3 bases at V and 4 bases at J; junction bases unmatched: 6. Germline V lookup: CDR1 SGHAT, CDR2 FQNNGV. This CDR3 has 15 residues. CDR3 sequence (DNA): TGTGCCAGCAGCTTTTCTAGCGGGCTGGCAGATACGCAGTATTTT. Its protein is CASSFSSGLADTQYF.

The chain links TRBV4-1 to TRBJ1-2; no clear D gene. V was shortened by 2 bases and J by 7 bases, with 8 bases between the two germline ends. Germline CDR1 reads MGHRA; CDR2 reads YSYEKL. The CDR3 has 12 amino acids. The CDR3 is CASSQSGSGYTF. The CDR3, as DNA: TGCGCCAGCAGCCAATCCGGGTCTGGCTACACCTTC.

The rearrangement uses TRBV3-1 (or the pseudogene TRBV3-2) and TRBJ2-1, with 15 bases fitting TRBD2. CDR3 length: 16 amino acids. V lost 4 bases and J lost 8; bases outside the gene matches: 6. Germline lookup yields CDR1 LGHDT and CDR2 YNNKEL (reference sequence). The CDR3 DNA follows: TGTGCCAGCAGCCCCGGACTAGCGGGAGGGCCGTATGAGCAGTTCTTC. Translated, it gives CASSPGLAGGPYEQFF.

The V call is TRBV3-1 (or the pseudogene TRBV3-2), the J call TRBJ2-7, with D maybe TRBD2 (6 bases). CDR3 length: 16 residues. Germline loops: CDR1 LGHDT, CDR2 YNNKEL (reference sequence). V lost 1 base to trimming and J lost 3 bases, with 16 bases between them. CDR3 in DNA: TGTGCCAGCAGCCAAGTCCGGAGGGACCTCAGCTACGAGCAGTACTTC. This sequence encodes CASSQVRRDLSYEQYF.

J is TRBJ1-1 and V is TRBV2; TRBD1 might be the D (6 bases). Per the germline V gene, CDR1 is SNHLY and CDR2 is FYNNEI. The V end was cut by 2 bases, the J end by 5 bases, with 6 bases between. The CDR3 contains 12 residues. The CDR3 loop is CASSEQGTEAFF. The CDR3 DNA reads as TGTGCCAGCAGTGAACAGGGGACTGAAGCTTTCTTT.

The chain uses TRBV5-1 and TRBJ2-5; D unclear. The CDR3 covers 14 residues. The germline CDR1 and CDR2 sequences are SGHRS and YFSETQ. Trimming stripped 4 bases from V and 1 base from J, with 11 bases between. The CDR3 is CASSLTAAQETQYF. The CDR3 DNA sequence: TGCGCCAGCAGCCTAACTGCAGCCCAAGAGACCCAGTACTTC.

The chain couples TRBV9 to TRBJ2-1; 8 bases align to TRBD2. In germline, CDR1 is SGDLS, CDR2 YYNGEE. The CDR3 is made up of 14 amino acids. V was pared by 1 base and J by 10 bases, with 7 bases of the junction left unmatched. This CDR3 is CASSVRSGRGEQFF. CDR3 DNA: TGTGCCAGCAGCGTACGGTCCGGGAGGGGCGAGCAGTTCTTC.

The chain joins TRBV19 to TRBJ1-2; unclear D gene. Germline V gene sequence: CDR1 LNHDA, CDR2 SQIVND (reference sequence). Trimming left V 5 bases short and J 4 bases short, with 11 bases between. This CDR3 region has 13 residues. The CDR3: CASSAELSYGYTF. The CDR3, as DNA: TGTGCCAGTAGTGCGGAGTTAAGCTATGGCTACACCTTC.

The V gene is TRBV28, the J gene TRBJ2-1; the D gene is possibly TRBD2 (6 bases). Trimming left V 8 bases short and J 0 bases short, with 11 bases between. The CDR3 is made up of 14 amino acids. Per germline, CDR1 MDHEN and CDR2 SYDVKM. The CDR3: CASGTDSSYNEQFF. The CDR3 DNA follows: TGTGCCAGCGGGACTGACAGCTCCTACAATGAGCAGTTCTTC. Full variable domain (rest looked up from reference TRBV28 and TRBJ2-1): DVKVTQSSRYLVKRTGEKVFLECVQDMDHENMFWYRQDPGLGLRLIYFSYDVKMKEKGDIPEGYSVSREKKERFSLILESASTNQTSMYLCASGTDSSYNEQFFGPGTRLTVL.

The chain combines TRBV7-9 with TRBJ2-3; D unclear. The germline gives CDR1 SEHNR, CDR2 FQNEAQ (reference sequence). Trimming left V 2 bases short and J 1 base short, with 7 bases between. The CDR3 contains 14 residues. The CDR3 reads CASSLRRGTDTQYF. The CDR3 DNA follows: TGTGCCAGCAGCTTACGTAGGGGCACAGATACGCAGTATTTT.

The V call is TRBV7-9, the J call TRBJ2-7; TRBD2 matches at 8 bases. With 1 base clipped from V and 6 bases from J, the junction kept 8 bases outside the gene matches. In germline, CDR1 is SEHNR, CDR2 FQNEAQ (reference sequence). The CDR3 is 15 residues long. The CDR3 region is CASSLGSAGGFEQYF. The CDR3 DNA reads as TGTGCCAGCAGCTTAGGATCTGCGGGAGGTTTCGAGCAGTACTTC.

The chain recombines TRBV5-4 with TRBJ2-7; 7 bases match TRBD2. The V gene's germline CDR1 is SGHNT and CDR2 YYREEE (reference sequence). The CDR3 runs 15 residues. The junction had 7 bases not matched to a gene; V was cut back by 3 bases and J by 1 base. The chain's CDR3 is CASSYPTGGSYEQYF. DNA of the CDR3: TGTGCCAGCAGCTATCCCACGGGAGGTTCCTACGAGCAGTACTTC.

The chain uses TRBV3-1 (or the pseudogene TRBV3-2) and TRBJ2-2, with 11 nucleotides matching TRBD2. Germline V gene lookup returns CDR1 LGHDT and CDR2 YNNKEL (reference sequence). The CDR3 is 16 residues long. With 2 bases clipped from V and 5 bases from J, the junction kept 4 bases outside the gene matches. The CDR3 DNA is TGTGCCAGCAGCCAAAGGGTAGCGGGAGGGACCGGGGAGCTGTTTTTT. It encodes CASSQRVAGGTGELFF.

The chain carries TRBV19 and TRBJ1-1; 8 positions agree with TRBD1. The CDR3 is made up of 15 amino acids. Germline loops: CDR1 LNHDA, CDR2 SQIVND (reference sequence). With V trimmed by 4 bases and J by 1 base, 5 bases remained unmatched. Written as DNA, the CDR3 is TGTGCCAGTAGTAAGGGACAGGACCAGAACACTGAAGCTTTCTTT. Its translation is CASSKGQDQNTEAFF.

V gene TRBV10-1 combines with J gene TRBJ2-3, with TRBD1 matching 8 bases. CDR1 and CDR2 from the germline V gene are WNHNN and SYGVQD (reference sequence). Trimming removed 2 bases from V and 5 bases from J; junction bases left unmatched: 6. CDR3 length equals 15 residues. The CDR3 is CASSEVRGQGDTQYF. CDR3 sequence (DNA): TGCGCCAGCAGTGAGGTCAGGGGGCAGGGAGATACGCAGTATTTT.

The chain uses TRBV5-4 and TRBJ2-7; 9 bases agree with TRBD1. With V trimmed by 6 bases and J by 2 bases, 6 bases remained unmatched. Germline V lookup: CDR1 SGHNT, CDR2 YYREEE (reference sequence). The length of the CDR3 is 14 residues. In DNA, the CDR3 is TGTGCCAGCACCAGGGACAGGGCCACCTACGAGCAGTACTTC. Encoded protein: CASTRDRATYEQYF.